The entry below describes one T cell receptor (beta chain). This specimen comes from a study of T cell responses to AZD1222 COVID-19 vaccine. Using immunoSEQ multiplex PCR, the repertoire was profiled, and TCRdb retains in-frame clones only, with some absent. The sample yields 160,000 or so clones, approximately 94% seen once. This CDR3 region has 15 residues. Trimming removed 3 bases from V and 1 base from J; junction bases left unmatched: 5. Germline values: CDR1 LNHDA, CDR2 SQIVND (reference sequence). This chain links TRBV19 with TRBJ1-1; 7 nucleotides agree with TRBD1. The receptor's source is an adult in good health. The starting material was peripheral blood, obtained on day 0 of AZD1222 vaccination. DNA for the CDR3: TGTGCCAGTAGTATTTCGACAGGGTGGAACACTGAAGCTTTCTTT. It codes for CASSISTGWNTEAFF.